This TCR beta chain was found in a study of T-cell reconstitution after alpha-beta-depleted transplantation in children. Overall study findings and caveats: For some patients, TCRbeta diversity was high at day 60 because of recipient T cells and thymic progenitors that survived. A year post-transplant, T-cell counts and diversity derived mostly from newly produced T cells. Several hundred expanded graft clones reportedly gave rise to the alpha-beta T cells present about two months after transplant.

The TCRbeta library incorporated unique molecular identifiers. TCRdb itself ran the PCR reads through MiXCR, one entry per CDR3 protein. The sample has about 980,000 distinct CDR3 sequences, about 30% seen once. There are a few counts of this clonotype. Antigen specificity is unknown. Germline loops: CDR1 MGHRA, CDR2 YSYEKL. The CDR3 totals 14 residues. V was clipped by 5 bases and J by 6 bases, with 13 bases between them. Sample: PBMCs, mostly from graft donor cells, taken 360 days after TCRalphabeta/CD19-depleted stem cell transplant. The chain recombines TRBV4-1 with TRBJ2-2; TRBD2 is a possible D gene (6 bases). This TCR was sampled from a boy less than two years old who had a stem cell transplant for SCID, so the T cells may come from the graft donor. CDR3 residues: CASSSRRGSGELFF. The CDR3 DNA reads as TGCGCCAGCAGCTCCCGTCGGGGGTCCGGGGAGCTGTTTTTT.